Ten or more counts support the clone carrying this T cell receptor (beta chain). According to the study, TCR beta libraries were built with iRepertoire HTBI primers and CDR3-region Arm-PCR. TCRdb re-called the multiplex PCR reads with MiXCR, one entry per CDR3 protein. This sample has about 400,000 distinct CDR3 sequences, with approximately 16% found just once. This sample was included in a study of regulatory T cells in long-lasting Graves disease. Study-wide context: The antithyroid drugs taken by newly diagnosed Graves' patients had been used for under 3 months.

Noted time point: newly diagnosed GD, antithyroid drugs for less than 3 months. RNA isolated from PBMCs was used to make the TCR library. This sample was also put to use in a study of T cells in Graves' hyperthyroidism and ophthalmopathy. That report notes: Blood also carried most thyroid clonotypes expanded above 0.001.

The source material was peripheral blood mononuclear cells (PBMCs), sampled at new diagnosis, from a patient treated with antithyroid drugs. The receptor's source is a middle-aged woman with Graves disease.

DNA of the CDR3: TGTGCCAGCAGCGTAGGTTTAGGGGAGACCCAGTACTTC. Translating gives CASSVGLGETQYF. The chain joins TRBV9 to TRBJ2-5; no firm D call. The germline V gene has CDR1 SGDLS and CDR2 YYNGEE. The V and J ends lost 0 bases and 5 bases respectively, with 8 bases between them. The CDR3 consists of 13 residues.